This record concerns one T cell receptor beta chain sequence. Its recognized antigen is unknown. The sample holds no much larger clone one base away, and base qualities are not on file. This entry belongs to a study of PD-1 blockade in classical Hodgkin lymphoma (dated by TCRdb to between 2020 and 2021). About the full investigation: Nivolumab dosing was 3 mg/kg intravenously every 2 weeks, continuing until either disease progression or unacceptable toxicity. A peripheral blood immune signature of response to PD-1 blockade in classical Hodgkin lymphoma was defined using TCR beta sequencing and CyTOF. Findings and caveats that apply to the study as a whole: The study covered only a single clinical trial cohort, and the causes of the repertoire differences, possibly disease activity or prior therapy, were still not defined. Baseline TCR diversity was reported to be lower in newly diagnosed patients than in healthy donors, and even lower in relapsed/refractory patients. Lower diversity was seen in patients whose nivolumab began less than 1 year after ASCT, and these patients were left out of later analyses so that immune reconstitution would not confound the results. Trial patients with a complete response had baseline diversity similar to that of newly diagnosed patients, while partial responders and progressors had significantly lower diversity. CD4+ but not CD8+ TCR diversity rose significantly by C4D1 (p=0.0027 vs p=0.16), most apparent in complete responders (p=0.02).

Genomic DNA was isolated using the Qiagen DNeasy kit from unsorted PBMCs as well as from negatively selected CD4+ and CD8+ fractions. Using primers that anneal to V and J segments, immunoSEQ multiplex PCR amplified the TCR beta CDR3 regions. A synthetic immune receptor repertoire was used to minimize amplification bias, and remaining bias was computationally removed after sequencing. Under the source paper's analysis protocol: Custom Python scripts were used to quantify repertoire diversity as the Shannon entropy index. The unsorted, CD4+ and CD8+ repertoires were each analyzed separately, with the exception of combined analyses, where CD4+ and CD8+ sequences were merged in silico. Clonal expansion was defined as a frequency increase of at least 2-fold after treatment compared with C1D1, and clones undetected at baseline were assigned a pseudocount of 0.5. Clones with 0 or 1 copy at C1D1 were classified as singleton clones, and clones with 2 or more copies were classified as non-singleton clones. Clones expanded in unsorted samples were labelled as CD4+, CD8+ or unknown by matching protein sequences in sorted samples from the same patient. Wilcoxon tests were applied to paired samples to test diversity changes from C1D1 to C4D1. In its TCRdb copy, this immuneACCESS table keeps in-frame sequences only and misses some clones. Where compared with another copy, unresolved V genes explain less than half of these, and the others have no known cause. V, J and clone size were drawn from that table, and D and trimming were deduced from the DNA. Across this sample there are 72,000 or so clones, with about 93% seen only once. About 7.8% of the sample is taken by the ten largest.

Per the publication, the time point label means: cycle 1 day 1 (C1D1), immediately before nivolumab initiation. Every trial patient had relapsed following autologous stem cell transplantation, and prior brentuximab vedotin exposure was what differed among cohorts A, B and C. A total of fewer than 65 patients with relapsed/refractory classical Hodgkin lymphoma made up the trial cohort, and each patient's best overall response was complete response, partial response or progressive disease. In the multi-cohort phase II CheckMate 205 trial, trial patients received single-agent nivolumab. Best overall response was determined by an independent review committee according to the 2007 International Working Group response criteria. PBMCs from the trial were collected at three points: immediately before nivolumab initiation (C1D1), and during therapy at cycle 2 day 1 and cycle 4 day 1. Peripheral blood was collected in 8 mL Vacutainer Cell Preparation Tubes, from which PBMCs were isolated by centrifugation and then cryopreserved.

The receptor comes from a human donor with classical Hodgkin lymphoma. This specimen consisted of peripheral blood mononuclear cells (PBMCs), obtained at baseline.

CDR3 protein: CASSWGVGNTIYF. The bases read TGTGCCAGCAGCTGGGGGGTTGGAAACACCATATATTTT. The rearranged chain carries TRBV27 and TRBJ1-3; TRBD1 might be the D gene, on 5 matching bases. The germline V gene (reference sequence) sets CDR1 to MNHEY and CDR2 to SMNVEV. V lost 6 bases and J lost 3 bases; the stretch between them is 9 bases long. The CDR3 runs 13 residues from the cysteine to the phenylalanine. The DNA shown is the 39-base CDR3, in frame from base 1.